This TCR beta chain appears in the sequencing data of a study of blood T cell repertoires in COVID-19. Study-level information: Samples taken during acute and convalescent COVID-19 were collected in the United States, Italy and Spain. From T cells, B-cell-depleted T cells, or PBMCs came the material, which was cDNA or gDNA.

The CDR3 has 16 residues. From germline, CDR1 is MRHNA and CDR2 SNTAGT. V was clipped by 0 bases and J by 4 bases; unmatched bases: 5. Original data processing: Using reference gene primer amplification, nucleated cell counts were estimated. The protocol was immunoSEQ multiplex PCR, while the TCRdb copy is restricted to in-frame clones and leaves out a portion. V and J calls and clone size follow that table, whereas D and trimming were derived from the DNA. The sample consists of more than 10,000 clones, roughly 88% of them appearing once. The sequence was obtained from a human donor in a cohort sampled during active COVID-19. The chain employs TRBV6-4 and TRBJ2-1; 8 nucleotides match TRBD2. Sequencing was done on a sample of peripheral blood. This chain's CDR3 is CASSDSAGGDYNEQFF. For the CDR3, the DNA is TGTGCCAGCAGTGACTCGGCGGGGGGCGATTACAATGAGCAGTTCTTC.